Each of the 4 T cell receptor beta chains below was sequenced from the same sample in a study of CD8 T cells in Susac syndrome. After extraction with the RNeasy kit, about 0.5 to 1 ug of the RNA was reverse transcribed using random hexamers. TCRdb recomputed calls from the immunoSEQ multiplex PCR reads with MiXCR, one row per CDR3 protein. The sample has 180,000 or so distinct CDR3 sequences; 95% are singletons. The sequenced sample was CD4+ T cells from PBMCs. These receptors came from a human donor in good health.

The chain is built from TRBV29-1 and TRBJ2-7; D gene unclear. Germline V CDR1 and CDR2: SQVTM, ANQGSEA. This CDR3 region has 11 residues. With 4 bases removed from V and 2 bases from J, the gap between germline ends came to 6 bases. Here the CDR3 DNA reads TGCAGCGTTGGGAACACCTACGAGCAGTACTTC. Translating it yields CSVGNTYEQYF.

This clonotype appeared a single time. V is TRBV20-1 and J is TRBJ2-1, with D perhaps TRBD2 (6 bases). This CDR3 has 13 amino acids. Germline-derived CDR1 and CDR2 are DFQATT and SNEGSKA (reference sequence). V gave up 8 bases and J gave up 5 bases, with 16 bases separating them. CDR3: CSLREQPDNEQFF. The CDR3 DNA reads as TGCAGTCTCCGGGAGCAGCCCGACAATGAGCAGTTCTTC.

This rearrangement joins TRBV14 to TRBJ1-2; D not certain. The CDR3 loop spans 15 amino acids. Germline values: CDR1 SGHDN, CDR2 FVKESK. The V and J ends lost 0 bases and 1 base respectively, with 9 bases between them. The CDR3 here is CASSQDSLFNYGYTF. Here the CDR3 DNA reads TGTGCCAGCAGCCAAGACAGTCTCTTTAACTATGGCTACACCTTC. The complete variable domain, with remaining parts taken from reference TRBV14 and TRBJ1-2, reads EAGVTQFPSHSVIEKGQTVTLRCDPISGHDNLYWYRRVMGKEIKFLLHFVKESKQDESGMPNNRFLAERTGGTYSTLKVQPAELEDSGVYFCASSQDSLFNYGYTFGSGTRLTVV.

The rearrangement uses TRBV24-1 and TRBJ2-1, with D perhaps matching TRBD1 (6 bases). Germline V gene lookup returns CDR1 KGHDR and CDR2 SFDVKD. Between the trimmed V and J ends, which lost 4 bases and 10 bases, there was a span of 16 bases. The CDR3 extends over 14 amino acids. CDR3 DNA: TGTGCCACCAGTGACTACCGGGACATTGGCGAGCAGTTCTTC. Encoded protein: CATSDYRDIGEQFF.